These 3 T cell receptor beta chains were all obtained from the same sample, sequenced in a study of blood T cell repertoires in COVID-19. Repertoires were generated with immunoSEQ multiplex PCR, while TCRdb's copy carries only in-frame clones and drops some. The sample records approximately 300,000 clones, around four fifths being singletons. The sample was peripheral blood. These receptors all stem from a woman aged 45-60 years with acute or convalescent COVID-19.

The chain is built from TRBV5-1 and TRBJ1-4; D is perhaps TRBD1 (5 bases). The V end was cut by 1 base, the J end by 5 bases, with 9 bases between. From germline, CDR1 is SGHRS and CDR2 YFSETQ. The CDR3 is 14 residues long. The CDR3, as DNA: TGCGCCAGCAGCTTGCAGGGTGCGAATGAAAAACTGTTTTTT. Protein product: CASSLQGANEKLFF.

The DNA of the CDR3 is TGTGCCAGCAGCTCCGGGACTAGCGCCGCGAACACCGGGGAGCTGTTTTTT. It is translated as CASSSGTSAANTGELFF. This chain joins TRBV5-4 and TRBJ2-2; 10 bases fit TRBD2. Germline assignment: CDR1 SGHNT and CDR2 YYREEE (reference sequence). The CDR3 is 17 residues long. V lost 3 bases and J lost 0; bases outside the gene matches: 5.

This rearrangement joins TRBV27 to TRBJ1-1; D is undetermined. This CDR3 comprises 14 residues. V was clipped by 7 bases and J by 4 bases, with 16 bases between them. CDR1 and CDR2 (germline): MNHEY, SMNVEV (reference sequence). CDR3 DNA sequence: TGTGCCAGCACCTTGAGGGTGGGAGGCACTGAAGCTTTCTTT. Encoded protein: CASTLRVGGTEAFF.